Reported below is one TCR beta chain. The data are from a study of blood T cell repertoires in COVID-19. Study-level background: Samples representing acute and convalescent COVID-19 were sourced from the United States, Italy and Spain. From T cells, B-cell-depleted T cells, or PBMCs came the material, which was cDNA or gDNA.

Living in roughly 25 US areas, the participants were between roughly 18 and 95 years of age. Categorization into cohorts depended on clinical history that participants reported. Assay used: immunoSEQ multiplex PCR; TCRdb lists only in-frame clones, some missing. The sample shows a few hundred thousand clones, roughly 85% of them seen only once. The CDR3 loop spans 15 amino acids. The germline V gene encodes CDR1 GTSNPN and CDR2 SVGIG (reference sequence). V was cut by 2 bases and J by 7 bases, with 15 bases left in between. Sequences were obtained from PBMCs or T cells enriched from blood (not recorded which). The J gene is TRBJ1-6, the V gene TRBV30; D call uncertain. The sequence came from a man aged 40-55 years who had recovered from COVID-19. This chain's CDR3 is CAWSPLTGSNSPLHF. The DNA for the CDR3 is TGTGCCTGGAGTCCTCTAACGGGTTCCAATTCACCCCTCCACTTT.